This record looks at one TCR beta chain sequence and its context. PCR used 60 Vbeta primers and 13 Jbeta primers. TCRdb's copy holds only in-frame clones and misses some; the assay was immunoSEQ multiplex PCR. This sample has over 60,000 clones, with roughly 70% found just once. The data belong to a study of cytomegalovirus exposure and HLA in healthy donors. Germline V gene sequence: CDR1 SGHRS, CDR2 YFSETQ. The CDR3 covers 17 residues. V lost 4 bases, J lost 9 bases, and 13 bases stayed unmatched. The rearrangement joins TRBV5-1 to TRBJ1-6, with TRBD1 matching over 10 bases. Material for sequencing was PBMCs. The receptor was derived from a man in his sixties or seventies in good health and CMV-seronegative. The CDR3 reads CASSPYMGQGQGSPLHF. Written as DNA, the CDR3 is TGCGCCAGCAGCCCGTATATGGGACAGGGGCAGGGTTCACCCCTCCACTTT.